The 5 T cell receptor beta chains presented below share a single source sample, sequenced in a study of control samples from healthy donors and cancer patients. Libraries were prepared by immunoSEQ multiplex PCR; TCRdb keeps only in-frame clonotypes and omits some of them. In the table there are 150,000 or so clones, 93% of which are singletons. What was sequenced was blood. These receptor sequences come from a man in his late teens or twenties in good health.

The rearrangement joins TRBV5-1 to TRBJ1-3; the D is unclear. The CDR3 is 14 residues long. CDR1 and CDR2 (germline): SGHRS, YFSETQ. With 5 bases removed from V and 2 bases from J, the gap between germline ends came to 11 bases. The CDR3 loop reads CASSYEGPGNTIYF. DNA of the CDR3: TGCGCCAGCAGTTATGAAGGTCCTGGAAACACCATATATTTT. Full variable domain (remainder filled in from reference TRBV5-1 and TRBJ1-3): KAGVTQTPRYLIKTRGQQVTLSCSPISGHRSVSWYQQTPGQGLQFLFEYFSETQRNKGNFPGRFSGRQFSNSRSEMNVSTLELGDSALYLCASSYEGPGNTIYFGEGSWLTVV.

CDR3 DNA: TGTGCCACCAACGAAAGGGGCGGTGCCTACGAGCAGTACTTC. Its protein is CATNERGGAYEQYF. The chain has TRBV15 and TRBJ2-7; weak D call: TRBD1 (5 bases). CDR1 and CDR2 from the germline V gene are LNHNV and YYDKDF (reference sequence). Trimming took off 7 bases at V and 2 bases at J, with 15 bases between the two ends. The CDR3 length is 14 residues.

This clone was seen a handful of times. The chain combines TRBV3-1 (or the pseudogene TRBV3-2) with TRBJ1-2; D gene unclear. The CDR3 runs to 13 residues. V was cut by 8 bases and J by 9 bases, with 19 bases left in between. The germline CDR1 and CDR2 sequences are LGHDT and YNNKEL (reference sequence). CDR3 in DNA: TGTGCCAGCCAGAGCCGGAGGGATTCTAGCTACACCTTC. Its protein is CASQSRRDSSYTF.

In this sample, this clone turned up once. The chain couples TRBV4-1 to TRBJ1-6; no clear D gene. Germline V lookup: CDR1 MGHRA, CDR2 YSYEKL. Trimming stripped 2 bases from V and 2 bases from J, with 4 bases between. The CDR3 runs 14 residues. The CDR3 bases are TGCGCCAGCAGCCAACGCACCTATAATTCACCCCTCCACTTT. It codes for CASSQRTYNSPLHF.

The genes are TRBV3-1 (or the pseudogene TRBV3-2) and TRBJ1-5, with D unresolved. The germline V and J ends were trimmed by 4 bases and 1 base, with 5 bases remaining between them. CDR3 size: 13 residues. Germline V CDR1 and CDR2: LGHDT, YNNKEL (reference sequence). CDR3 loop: CASSRGSNQPQHF. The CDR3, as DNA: TGTGCCAGCAGCCGAGGAAGCAATCAGCCCCAGCATTTT.